This passage covers 24 T cell receptor beta chains from one sample sequenced in a study of T cell repertoires in cytomegalovirus infection. TCRdb re-called the reads through MiXCR, storing one row per CDR3 protein. The table lists approximately 170,000 distinct CDR3 sequences, about a sixth of them singletons. Input material: CD8+ T cells from PBMCs. The receptors stem from a human donor in good health (CMV status not recorded). Some clones in this sample may be carry-over from other donors' samples.

This clonotype occurred once. Written as DNA, the CDR3 is TGTGCCAGCAGTTTAGTGAGGGGCCAAGAGACCCAGTACTTC. It encodes CASSLVRGQETQYF. J is TRBJ2-5 and V is TRBV12-3 or TRBV12-4, with D possibly being TRBD1 or TRBD2 (5 bases each). The length of the CDR3 is 14 residues. V lost 1 base and J lost 1, with 7 bases in between.

This chain uses TRBV28 with TRBJ2-7; 7 nucleotides align to TRBD2. With 7 bases clipped from V and 2 bases from J, the junction kept 11 bases outside the gene matches. The CDR3 extends over 15 amino acids. From germline, CDR1 is MDHEN and CDR2 SYDVKM. The CDR3 reads CASNHGLVFPYEQYF. The CDR3 nucleotides are TGTGCCAGCAACCACGGACTAGTGTTCCCCTACGAGCAGTACTTC.

This clonotype came up a few times. V and J are TRBV7-9 and TRBJ2-1; no definite D call. The CDR3 consists of 13 residues. Deletions cut 7 bases from V and 7 bases from J, with 14 bases between. Germline V gives CDR1 SEHNR, CDR2 FQNEAQ (reference sequence). The CDR3 is CASTRGEVNEQFF. CDR3 nucleotide sequence: TGTGCCAGCACCAGAGGAGAAGTGAATGAGCAGTTCTTC.

This clonotype was counted many times. This chain connects TRBV27 to TRBJ2-2, with a tentative D call TRBD2 (6 bases). The CDR3 is made up of 15 amino acids. Germline V gene lookup returns CDR1 MNHEY and CDR2 SMNVEV (reference sequence). V lost 7 bases, J lost 4 bases, and 16 bases lay in between. The chain's CDR3 is CASMRDSRGTGELFF. The CDR3 DNA is TGTGCCAGCATGCGGGACTCTCGGGGCACCGGGGAGCTGTTTTTT.

V gene TRBV6-4 combines with J gene TRBJ2-1; 12 nucleotides line up with TRBD2. This CDR3 is built from 13 residues. The trim removed 0 bases at V and 12 bases at J, leaving 0 bases unmatched. Germline loops: CDR1 MRHNA, CDR2 SNTAGT. CDR3 nucleotide sequence: TGTGCCAGCAGTGACTCGACTAGCGGGGGGCAGTTCTTC. This codes for CASSDSTSGGQFF.

The chain is built from TRBV28 and TRBJ2-5, with D possibly matching TRBD2 (6 bases). V was trimmed by 6 bases and J by 6 bases, leaving 26 bases between them. CDR1 and CDR2 (germline): MDHEN, SYDVKM. The CDR3 is 17 amino acids. CDR3: CASSHPGWRDSWKTQYF. CDR3 nucleotides: TGTGCCAGCAGCCACCCAGGCTGGCGGGATAGCTGGAAGACCCAGTACTTC.

The rearrangement joins TRBV6-5 to TRBJ1-1; maybe TRBD1 (6 bases). Looked up from germline, CDR1 is MNHEY and CDR2 is SVGAGI. The CDR3 has 14 residues. Deletions cut 0 bases from V and 5 bases from J, with 10 bases between. CDR3 nucleotide sequence: TGTGCCAGCAGTTACTCGGAGGGGGGGACTGAAGCTTTCTTT. The encoded protein is CASSYSEGGTEAFF.

CDR3 sequence (DNA): TGTGCCAGCAGCTTGTTGCGGGAAGTCGAAAACATTCAGTACTTC. Protein product: CASSLLREVENIQYF. The chain has TRBV7-9 and TRBJ2-4; maybe TRBD2 (6 bases). Germline loops: CDR1 SEHNR, CDR2 FQNEAQ (reference sequence). The CDR3 consists of 15 residues. V was trimmed by 3 bases and J by 5 bases, leaving 14 bases between them.

The chain combines TRBV7-2 with TRBJ2-3; D unresolved. Germline V gene data show CDR1 as SGHTA and CDR2 as FQGNSA. This CDR3 comprises 14 residues. V was pared by 1 base and J by 5 bases, with 10 bases between. The CDR3 nucleotides are TGTGCCAGCAGCTTAGAAGGATCCCTAGATACGCAGTATTTT. Its protein product is CASSLEGSLDTQYF.

This chain connects TRBV7-8 to TRBJ2-1; 11 nucleotides agree with TRBD2. This CDR3 contains 17 residues. J gave up 7 bases and V 2 bases, and 10 bases lay outside the gene matches. CDR1 is SGHVS, CDR2 FQNEAQ, per germline. The CDR3 DNA is TGTGCCAGCAGCTTAAGGGTAGCGGGAGGGGTTGATAATGAGCAGTTCTTC. This sequence encodes CASSLRVAGGVDNEQFF. The full variable domain, rest sourced from reference TRBV7-8 and TRBJ2-1, is GAGVSQSPRYKVAKRGQDVALRCDPISGHVSLFWYQQALGQGPEFLTYFQNEAQLDKSGLPSDRFFAERPEGSVSTLKIQRTQQEDSAVYLCASSLRVAGGVDNEQFFGPGTRLTVL.

This clonotype has a handful of counts. This chain joins TRBV28 and TRBJ2-1; D is undetermined. The CDR3 extends over 16 amino acids. Germline V gene data show CDR1 as MDHEN and CDR2 as SYDVKM. Trimming pared 2 bases from V and 0 bases from J, leaving 11 bases between. CDR3 nucleotide sequence: TGTGCCAGCAGTTTAGGTCAGCCATACTCCTACAATGAGCAGTTCTTC. This encodes CASSLGQPYSYNEQFF.

This clonotype has ten or more counts. The V gene is TRBV7-2, the J gene TRBJ2-7; 10 bases align to TRBD2. Trimming cost V 5 bases and J 0 bases; bases outside gene matches: 10. CDR1 SGHTA and CDR2 FQGNSA come from the germline V gene. CDR3 length: 17 residues. The CDR3 sequence is CASSLDPLAGVSYEQYF. Written as DNA, the CDR3 is TGTGCCAGCAGCCTAGACCCTCTAGCGGGGGTCTCCTACGAGCAGTACTTC.

This clonotype was recorded a few times. CDR3 region: CASSLYPSGYNEQFF. The DNA for the CDR3 is TGTGCCAGCAGCTTATATCCTAGCGGATACAATGAGCAGTTCTTC. This sequence joins TRBV7-3 and TRBJ2-1, with 7 bases aligning to TRBD2. V trimming: 2 bases; J trimming: 4 bases; junction bases outside the gene matches: 5. In germline, CDR1 is SGHTA, CDR2 FQGTGA. CDR3 length: 15 amino acids.

This clonotype came up a few times. The CDR3 loop reads CASSPTPSGELFF. In nucleotides, the CDR3 is TGTGCCAGCAGCCCTACTCCATCCGGGGAGCTGTTTTTT. The chain employs TRBV4-2 and TRBJ2-2; no reliable D call. The ends were cut back, 4 bases at V and 6 bases at J, with 9 bases in the middle. Per germline, CDR1 LGHNA and CDR2 YNFKEQ. The CDR3 loop spans 13 amino acids.

This clonotype was picked up many times. The CDR3 region is CASSPTGVTEAFF. CDR3 bases: TGTGCCAGCAGCCCCACAGGGGTTACTGAAGCTTTCTTT. This chain uses TRBV7-9 with TRBJ1-1; 7 bases are shared with TRBD1. Germline CDR1 and CDR2: SEHNR and FQNEAQ (reference sequence). The CDR3 is made up of 13 amino acids. Losses at the gene ends were 5 bases for V and 5 bases for J; bases not matched to a gene: 5.

This clonotype was observed a handful of times. This chain joins TRBV12-3 or TRBV12-4 and TRBJ2-3; TRBD2 matches 7 bases. Trimming removed 8 bases from V and 2 bases from J; junction bases left unmatched: 10. The CDR3 consists of 15 residues. DNA of the CDR3: TGTGCCAGCGACCCACAAGCGGGGCACACAGATACGCAGTATTTT. Its protein is CASDPQAGHTDTQYF.

This clonotype showed up just a few times. This chain connects TRBV6-5 to TRBJ1-1; D is unclear. V was trimmed by 5 bases and J by 3 bases, leaving 10 bases between them. The CDR3 has 13 residues. Germline-derived CDR1 and CDR2 are MNHEY and SVGAGI. Written as DNA, the CDR3 is TGTGCCAGCAGTCTACGATGGGACACTGAAGCTTTCTTT. Residues: CASSLRWDTEAFF.

This clonotype was recorded a few times. The chain combines TRBV7-6 with TRBJ2-3; TRBD1 agrees at 8 bases. The CDR3 totals 14 residues. With 5 bases clipped from V and 7 bases from J, the junction kept 8 bases outside the gene matches. Germline lookup yields CDR1 SGHVS and CDR2 FNYEAQ. The CDR3 DNA reads as TGTGCCAGCAGCCCCCCAGGGGGCCAGAATACGCAGTATTTT. The encoded protein is CASSPPGGQNTQYF.

This clonotype showed up just a few times. The CDR3 sequence: CASSSGVETQYF. As DNA, the CDR3 is TGTGCCAGCAGCTCGGGAGTGGAGACCCAGTACTTC. The chain carries TRBV7-9 and TRBJ2-5; maybe TRBD2 (6 bases). Per the germline V gene, CDR1 is SEHNR and CDR2 is FQNEAQ (reference sequence). There are 12 residues in the CDR3. V lost 4 bases, J lost 5 bases, and 8 bases lay in between.

In its sample, this clonotype was seen a few times. V usage is TRBV5-4 and J usage is TRBJ1-1, with D unclear. Per the germline V gene, CDR1 is SGHNT and CDR2 is YYREEE (reference sequence). CDR3 length equals 16 residues. V was clipped by 0 bases and J by 4 bases, with 16 bases between them. CDR3: CASSLGVGFSFTEAFF. The CDR3 nucleotides are TGTGCCAGCAGCTTGGGGGTAGGGTTCAGTTTCACTGAAGCTTTCTTT.

This clonotype has only a few counts. This chain joins TRBV29-1 and TRBJ2-4; no clear D gene. This CDR3 has 11 amino acids. Germline V CDR1 and CDR2: SQVTM, ANQGSEA. With 7 bases removed from V and 0 bases from J, the gap between germline ends came to 4 bases. The CDR3 sequence: CSAIAKNIQYF. The CDR3 DNA reads TGCAGCGCCATAGCCAAAAACATTCAGTACTTC. Full variable domain (missing parts from reference TRBV29-1 and TRBJ2-4): SAVISQKPSRDICQRGTSLTIQCQVDSQVTMMFWYRQQPGQSLTLIATANQGSEATYESGFVIDKFPISRPNLTFSTLTVSNMSPEDSSIYLCSAIAKNIQYFGAGTRLSVL.

The chain is built from TRBV7-2 and TRBJ2-1; D is ambiguous. From germline, CDR1 is SGHTA and CDR2 FQGNSA. The CDR3 length is 13 residues. The germline V and J ends were trimmed by 1 base and 4 bases, with 5 bases remaining between them. CDR3 sequence reads: CASSLVKYNEQFF. The DNA for the CDR3 is TGTGCCAGCAGCTTAGTAAAGTACAATGAGCAGTTCTTC.

This clonotype was counted only a few times. The V gene is TRBV7-8, the J gene TRBJ2-1; the D gene is possibly TRBD2 (5 bases). This CDR3 has 15 amino acids. Trimming took off 4 bases at V and 7 bases at J, with 17 bases between the two ends. Germline V CDR1 and CDR2: SGHVS, FQNEAQ. The CDR3: CASSSPGGAVNEQFF. The CDR3 bases are TGTGCCAGCAGCTCCCCCGGAGGAGCGGTAAATGAGCAGTTCTTC.

V and J are TRBV2 and TRBJ2-2; the D gene is possibly TRBD1 (5 bases). Germline loops: CDR1 SNHLY, CDR2 FYNNEI. The CDR3 sequence is 13 residues long. Between the trimmed V and J ends, which lost 3 bases and 9 bases, there was a span of 11 bases. CDR3 amino acids: CASSDRAIRELFF. The CDR3 coding sequence is TGTGCCAGCAGTGACAGGGCGATTAGGGAGCTGTTTTTT.